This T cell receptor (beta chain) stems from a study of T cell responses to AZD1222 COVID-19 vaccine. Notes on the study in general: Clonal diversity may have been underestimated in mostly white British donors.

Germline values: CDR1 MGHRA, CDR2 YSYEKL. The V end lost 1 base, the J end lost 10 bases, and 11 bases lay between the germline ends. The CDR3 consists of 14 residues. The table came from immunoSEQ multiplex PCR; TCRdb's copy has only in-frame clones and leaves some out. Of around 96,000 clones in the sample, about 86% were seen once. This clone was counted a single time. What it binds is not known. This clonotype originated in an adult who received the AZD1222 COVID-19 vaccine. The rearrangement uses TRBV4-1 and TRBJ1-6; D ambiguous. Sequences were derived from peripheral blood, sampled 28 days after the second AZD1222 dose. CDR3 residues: CASSQVGYISPLHF. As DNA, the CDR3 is TGCGCCAGCAGCCAAGTGGGGTACATATCACCCCTCCACTTT.